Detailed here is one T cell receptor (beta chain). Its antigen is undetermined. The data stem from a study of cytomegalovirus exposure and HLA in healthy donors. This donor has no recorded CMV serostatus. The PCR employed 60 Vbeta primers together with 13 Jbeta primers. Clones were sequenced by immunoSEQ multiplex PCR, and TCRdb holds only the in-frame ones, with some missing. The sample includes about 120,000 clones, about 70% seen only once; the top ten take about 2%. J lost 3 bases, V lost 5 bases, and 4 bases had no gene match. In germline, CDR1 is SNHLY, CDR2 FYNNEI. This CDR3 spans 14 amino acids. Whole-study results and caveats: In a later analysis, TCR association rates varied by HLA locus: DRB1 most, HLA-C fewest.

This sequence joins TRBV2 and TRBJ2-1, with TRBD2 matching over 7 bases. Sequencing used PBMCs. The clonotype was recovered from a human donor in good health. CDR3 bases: TGTGCCAGCAGTACGGCTAGCGGCTACAATGAGCAGTTCTTC. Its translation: CASSTASGYNEQFF. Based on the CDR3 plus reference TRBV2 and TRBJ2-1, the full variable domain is EPEVTQTPSHQVTQMGQEVILRCVPISNHLYFYWYRQILGQKVEFLVSFYNNEISEKSEIFDDQFSVERPDGSNFTLKIRSTKLEDSAMYFCASSTASGYNEQFFGPGTRLTVL.